This entry lists 18 T cell receptor beta chains sequenced from one sample in a study of T cells after yellow fever vaccination. In TCRdb, the 5' RACE reads were re-called with MiXCR into one record per CDR3 protein. The sample consists of 300,000 to 350,000 distinct CDR3 sequences, 3% to 4.5% of them appearing once. Sequenced material: PBMCs, taken 5 days after the yellow fever booster vaccination. The receptors originated from a man aged 18 to 29 who received the YFV17D yellow fever vaccine.

This clonotype was observed at least ten times. The chain recombines TRBV6-2 or TRBV6-3 with TRBJ2-1; D remains unclear. The germline V gene encodes CDR1 MNHEY and CDR2 SVGEGT. The CDR3 length is 13 residues. V lost 7 bases and J lost 5, with 12 bases in between. CDR3: CASNEGGHNEQFF. The DNA of the CDR3 is TGTGCCAGCAACGAAGGCGGCCACAATGAGCAGTTCTTC.

The chain is built from TRBV20-1 and TRBJ2-3, with 8 bases identical to TRBD1. The CDR3 runs to 15 residues. Germline values: CDR1 DFQATT, CDR2 SNEGSKA (reference sequence). Losses at the gene ends were 5 bases for V and 4 bases for J; bases not matched to a gene: 11. Written as DNA, the CDR3 is TGCAGTGCTCCCGAGGCAGGGGGCGCGGCAGATACGCAGTATTTT. This codes for CSAPEAGGAADTQYF.

This clonotype was counted between two and nine times. V and J are TRBV19 and TRBJ2-7, with no clear D. The CDR3 contains 14 residues. V shed 1 base and J shed 0 bases, with 7 bases lying between them. CDR1 LNHDA and CDR2 SQIVND come from the germline V gene (reference sequence). The CDR3 is CASSIALGSYEQYF. CDR3 sequence (DNA): TGTGCCAGTAGTATAGCACTGGGCTCCTACGAGCAGTACTTC.

This sequence joins TRBV5-4 and TRBJ2-3; D not resolved. Trimming took off 4 bases at V and 6 bases at J, with 9 bases between the two ends. The CDR3 spans 12 residues. Germline-derived CDR1 and CDR2 are SGHNT and YYREEE (reference sequence). The CDR3 is CASSPFSDTQYF. CDR3 nucleotides: TGTGCCAGCAGCCCATTCTCGGATACGCAGTATTTT.

The rearrangement links TRBV7-6 to TRBJ2-2; the match to TRBD1 covers 9 bases. The CDR3 has 18 amino acids. CDR1 is SGHVS and CDR2 is FNYEAQ in the germline V gene. V lost 3 bases to trimming and J lost 4 bases; unmatched junction nucleotides: 12. CDR3: CASSFRAGRDRVTGELFF. The CDR3 region has the DNA TGTGCCAGCAGCTTCAGAGCAGGGCGGGACAGGGTCACCGGGGAGCTGTTTTTT.

The chain joins TRBV7-3 to TRBJ2-5; TRBD2 agrees at 10 bases. J gave up 5 bases and V 4 bases, and 7 bases lay outside the gene matches. CDR3 size: 15 residues. Germline lookup yields CDR1 SGHTA and CDR2 FQGTGA. The CDR3 spells CASSWSGGAGETQYF. The CDR3 coding sequence is TGTGCCAGCAGCTGGAGCGGGGGGGCTGGGGAGACCCAGTACTTC.

There are a few counts of this clonotype. This sequence joins TRBV30 and TRBJ1-2, with 10 positions matching TRBD1. Germline-derived CDR1 and CDR2 are GTSNPN and SVGIG (reference sequence). V was clipped by 5 bases and J by 5 bases; unmatched bases: 8. The CDR3 sequence is 14 residues long. The CDR3 region is CAWGRDRGGYGYTF. CDR3 DNA: TGTGCCTGGGGCCGGGACAGGGGAGGTTATGGCTACACCTTC.

J is TRBJ1-1 and V is TRBV7-8; D unresolved. Germline V gene data show CDR1 as SGHVS and CDR2 as FQNEAQ. Trimming removed 3 bases from V and 4 bases from J, with 18 bases in between. The CDR3 sequence is 16 residues long. CDR3 sequence: CASSLRGSAVITEAFF. For the CDR3, the DNA is TGTGCCAGCAGCTTGCGTGGCTCCGCCGTTATCACTGAAGCTTTCTTT.

This clonotype was counted a few times. V usage is TRBV24-1 and J usage is TRBJ2-2; tentatively, D is TRBD1 or TRBD2 (5 bases each). Germline CDR1 is KGHDR and CDR2 is SFDVKD. The CDR3 consists of 15 residues. V was cut by 2 bases and J by 6 bases, with 12 bases left in between. The CDR3 loop reads CATSDWTGQSGELFF. CDR3 coding DNA: TGTGCCACCAGTGATTGGACGGGGCAGTCCGGGGAGCTGTTTTTT.

The CDR3 region is CASSLTGSEDTQYF. The CDR3 nucleotides read TGTGCCAGCAGCTTAACAGGGAGTGAAGATACGCAGTATTTT. V is TRBV7-9 and J is TRBJ2-3, with D possibly being TRBD1 (6 bases). V was cut by 2 bases and J by 5 bases, with 11 bases left in between. This CDR3 has 14 amino acids. Germline loops: CDR1 SEHNR, CDR2 FQNEAQ (reference sequence).

This chain joins TRBV18 and TRBJ2-3, with D uncertain. This CDR3 comprises 14 residues. Trimming pared 3 bases from V and 2 bases from J, leaving 9 bases between. Germline V gene data show CDR1 as KGHSH and CDR2 as LQKENI. The CDR3 loop is CASSPLDPTDTQYF. CDR3 sequence (DNA): TGTGCCAGCTCACCCCTCGACCCCACAGATACGCAGTATTTT.

The CDR3 DNA reads TGCGCCAGCAGCTTCACTAGCGGGGGGCCGAGGGGCCTCTACGAGCAGTACTTC. Protein product: CASSFTSGGPRGLYEQYF. The chain combines TRBV5-1 with TRBJ2-7; 12 bases fit TRBD2. Germline V gene lookup returns CDR1 SGHRS and CDR2 YFSETQ. CDR3 length: 18 residues. Trimming took 2 bases from V and 3 from J; bases not matched to a gene: 12.

This clonotype was counted a few times. The chain joins TRBV4-1 to TRBJ1-5; possible D gene TRBD1, 6 bases. The germline V gene has CDR1 MGHRA and CDR2 YSYEKL. Trimming removed 1 base at V and 2 bases at J, with 15 bases between. The CDR3 consists of 17 residues. This chain's CDR3 is CASSQVGGRGRNQPQHF. The CDR3 nucleotides read TGCGCCAGCAGCCAAGTTGGGGGCAGGGGTCGCAATCAGCCCCAGCATTTT.

This clonotype was recorded many times. The chain employs TRBV7-9 and TRBJ2-1; maybe TRBD2 (6 bases). The germline gives CDR1 SEHNR, CDR2 FQNEAQ (reference sequence). CDR3 length: 14 residues. Between the trimmed V and J ends, which lost 2 bases and 1 base, there was a span of 6 bases. CDR3 DNA: TGTGCCAGCAGCTTAAGCGGGTCCTACAATGAGCAGTTCTTC. Its protein is CASSLSGSYNEQFF.

This clonotype was seen repeatedly, ten times or more. V and J are TRBV20-1 and TRBJ2-7, with D uncertain. This CDR3 has 12 residues. Between the trimmed V and J ends, which lost 4 bases and 7 bases, there was a span of 14 bases. CDR1 is DFQATT, CDR2 SNEGSKA, per germline (reference sequence). CDR3 DNA: TGCAGTGCTATAGGCTCTACGGGTGAGCAGTACTTC. It yields the protein CSAIGSTGEQYF.

The chain is built from TRBV6-2 or TRBV6-3 and TRBJ2-1; TRBD2 matches 9 bases. This CDR3 contains 15 residues. The V gene end was trimmed by 6 bases and the J gene end by 6 bases; junction bases not matched to a gene: 9. Germline V CDR1 and CDR2: MNHEY, SVGEGT. This CDR3 is CASSIPSGALNEQFF. The CDR3 DNA follows: TGTGCCAGCAGCATCCCTAGCGGGGCCCTCAATGAGCAGTTCTTC.

This chain joins TRBV7-2 and TRBJ2-1; 8 bases are shared with TRBD2. This CDR3 contains 15 residues. Germline V gives CDR1 SGHTA, CDR2 FQGNSA. J lost 8 bases, V lost 6 bases, and 12 bases had no gene match. This chain's CDR3 is CASRTSGGGLYEQFF. The DNA of the CDR3 is TGTGCCAGCAGGACCTCTGGCGGGGGGCTATATGAGCAGTTCTTC.

The sample holds a few counts of this clonotype. V is TRBV18 and J is TRBJ2-2; D is unresolved. The germline V gene has CDR1 KGHSH and CDR2 LQKENI. Trimming took 5 bases from V and 4 from J, leaving 8 bases between them. This CDR3 contains 13 residues. For the CDR3, the DNA is TGTGCCAGCTCAATGGAACTCACCGGGGAGCTGTTTTTT. Amino acids: CASSMELTGELFF.